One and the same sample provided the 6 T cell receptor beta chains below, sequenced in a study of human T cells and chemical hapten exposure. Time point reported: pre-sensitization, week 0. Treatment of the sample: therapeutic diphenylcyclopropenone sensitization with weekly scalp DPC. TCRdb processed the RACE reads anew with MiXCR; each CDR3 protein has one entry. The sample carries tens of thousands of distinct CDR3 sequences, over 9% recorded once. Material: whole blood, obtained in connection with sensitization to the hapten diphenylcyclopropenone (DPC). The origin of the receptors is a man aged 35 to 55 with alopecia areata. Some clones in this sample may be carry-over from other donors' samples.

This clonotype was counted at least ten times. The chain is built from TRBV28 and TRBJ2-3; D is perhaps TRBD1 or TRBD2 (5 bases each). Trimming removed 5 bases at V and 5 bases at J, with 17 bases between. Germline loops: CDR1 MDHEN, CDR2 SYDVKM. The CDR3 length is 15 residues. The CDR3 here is CASSDDGTVLDTQYF. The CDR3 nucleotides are TGTGCCAGCAGTGATGACGGGACGGTGCTAGATACGCAGTATTTT.

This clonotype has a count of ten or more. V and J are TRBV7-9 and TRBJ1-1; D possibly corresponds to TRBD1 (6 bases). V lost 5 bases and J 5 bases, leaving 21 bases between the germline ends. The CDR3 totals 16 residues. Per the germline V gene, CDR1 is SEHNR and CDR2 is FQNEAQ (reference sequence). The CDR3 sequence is CASSGKGRGPLTEAFF. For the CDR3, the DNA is TGTGCCAGCAGCGGAAAAGGACGGGGGCCGTTGACTGAAGCTTTCTTT. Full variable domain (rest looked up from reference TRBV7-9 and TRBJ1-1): DTGVSQNPRHKITKRGQNVTFRCDPISEHNRLYWYRQTLGQGPEFLTYFQNEAQLEKSRLLSDRFSAERPKGSFSTLEIQRTEQGDSAMYLCASSGKGRGPLTEAFFGQGTRLTVV.

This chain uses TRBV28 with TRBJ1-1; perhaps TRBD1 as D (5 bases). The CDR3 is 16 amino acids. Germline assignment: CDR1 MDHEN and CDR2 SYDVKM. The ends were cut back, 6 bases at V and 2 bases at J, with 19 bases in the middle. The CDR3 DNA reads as TGTGCCAGCAGCCCACGGGACGCCGCGGGAAACACTGAAGCTTTCTTT. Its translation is CASSPRDAAGNTEAFF.

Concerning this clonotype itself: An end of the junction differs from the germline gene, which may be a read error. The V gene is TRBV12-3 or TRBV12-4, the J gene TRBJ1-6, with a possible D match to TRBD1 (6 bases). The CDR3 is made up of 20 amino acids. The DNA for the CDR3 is TGTGCCAGCAGTCCCCACAGGGTTGGGAGTAGGCGCTCCTATAAATCACCCCTCCACTTT. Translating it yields CASSPHRVGSRRSYKSPLHF.

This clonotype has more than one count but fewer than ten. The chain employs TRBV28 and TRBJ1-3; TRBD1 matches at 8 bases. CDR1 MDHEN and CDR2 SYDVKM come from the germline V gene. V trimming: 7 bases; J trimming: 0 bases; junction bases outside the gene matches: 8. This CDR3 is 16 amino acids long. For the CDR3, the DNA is TGTGCCAGCAACGGAGGGACAGGCTTCTCTGGAAACACCATATATTTT. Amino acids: CASNGGTGFSGNTIYF.

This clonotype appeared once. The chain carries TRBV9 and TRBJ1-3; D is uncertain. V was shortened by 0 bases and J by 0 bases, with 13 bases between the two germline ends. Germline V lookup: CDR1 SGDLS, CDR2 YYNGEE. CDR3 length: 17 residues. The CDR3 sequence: CASSVGGRTNSGNTIYF. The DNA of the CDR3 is TGTGCCAGCAGCGTAGGTGGCCGAACGAACTCTGGAAACACCATATATTTT.